Listed below are T cell receptor beta chains from one sample, sequenced in a study of identifying expanded T cells in peripheral blood. Some clones are missing from TCRdb's copy, which holds only in-frame ones; the method was immunoSEQ multiplex PCR. The sample consists of about 94,000 clones, nearly 90% of them appearing once. Sequencing was done on a sample of blood. The receptor set was obtained from a person aged 18 to 70 in good health. Each CDR3 is given with its conserved first and last residue.

TRBV5-6 | CASSQRGVLLGGTEAFF
TRBV27 | CASSFYGRGELPEAFF
TRBV19 | CASSIVNTGELFF
TRBV11-3 | CASSGTSGGAPGELFF
TRBV7-3 | CASSLSDTQYF
TRBV4-1 | CASSQLGQGRNTIYF
TRBV2 | CATKDSGNSPLHF
TRBV9 | CASSSLPGLASSGANVLTF
TRBV2 | CASSEGLASNEQFF
TRBV18 | CASSFPATYNEQFF
TRBV6-6 | CASSFRTGQGYEQYF
TRBV6-5 | CASSYRSGGAEQFF
TRBV19 | CASSIIGGRYTEAFF
TRBV7-9 | CASSPEGQRANYGYTF
TRBV27 | CASSSKDRAKPQHF
TRBV20-1 | CSARIENIQYF
TRBV7-9 | CASSWGRTGELFF
TRBV5-4 | CASSLGSDQRRLQYF
TRBV7-3 | CASSTGSSLSKNIQYF
TRBV30 | CAWSVNRRTEAFF
TRBV5-1 | CASSRDRDTEAFF
TRBV2 | CAGTTGEWETQYF
TRBV29-1 | CSVDSFTEAFF
TRBV11-2 | CASSLYGGAGGDTQYF
TRBV6-6 | CASNKGLGYTF
TRBV27 | CASKEAYNEQFF
TRBV4-2 | CASSQVLAGTSTDTQYF
TRBV21-1 | CARTTGGPPNTEAFF
TRBV9 | CASSSIGGVGQPQHF
TRBV13 | CASSPQGLAGWETQYF
TRBV7-3 | CASSRTGGTSFNEQFF
TRBV5-6 | CASSGTGSGETQYF
TRBV6-5 | CASSYAGRGSYEQYF
TRBV5-6 | CASSLYDGSQLFF
TRBV19 | CASSIVSGYEQYF
TRBV7-3 | CASSLKGTSGGFYEQYF
TRBV9 | CASSVDLKETQYF
TRBV7-3 | CASSFKGHSTPLHF
TRBV28 | CASSLTPDSAGNQPQHF
TRBV19 | CASSSRTQSSGNTIYF
TRBV11-3 | CASSLQTGSNTIYF
TRBV15 | CATSTSTGERGYTF
TRBV7-7 | CASSLGTGAREQYF
TRBV14 | CASSQWRDKQYF
TRBV6-5 | CASSTMTGGNYGYTF
TRBV19 | CASSNSPSGYGYTF
TRBV19 | CASSMDRATEAFF
TRBV11-2 | CASSLHYEQYF
TRBV4-1 | CASSQDRASGRHYNEQFF
TRBV15 | CATSDGNYGYTF
TRBV18 | CASSLDRGETQYF
TRBV6-5 | CASSHYRAGQPQHF
TRBV5-6 | CASSLVQDRNYGYTF
TRBV12-5 | CASGLGPLDRGVGEQFF
TRBV4-1 | CASSQGAGRGTYNEQFF
TRBV6-5 | CASSYLPGGSYEQYF
TRBV7-9 | CASSAYPRTSGNYEQYF